This T cell receptor beta chain originates from a study of T cells after posttransplantation cyclophosphamide. Study-wide results and limits: TRB overlap between skin or GI tissue T cells and blood was limited. TRB clonality was highly associated with recipient CMV seropositivity and reactivation.

This clone was counted at least ten times. The antigen remains undetermined. Cyclophosphamide on days +3 and +4 followed busulfan-fludarabine conditioning and a marrow graft. Sequenced by immunoSEQ multiplex PCR; TCRdb stores in-frame clones only, minus some. The record shows about 2,900 clones for this sample, with no singletons present. Per the germline V gene, CDR1 is MNHEY and CDR2 is SMNVEV (reference sequence). The CDR3 length is 17 residues. Between the trimmed V and J ends, which lost 3 bases and 3 bases, there was a span of 20 bases. J is TRBJ1-1 and V is TRBV27; perhaps TRBD1 as D (5 bases). The receptor comes from a female patient in her 50s who received an allogeneic stem cell transplant from a related donor, was CMV-positive, and had no GVHD. Some T cells may be provided by the graft donor. Sequencing used PBMCs, obtained after allogeneic stem cell transplant with posttransplant cyclophosphamide. The CDR3 loop reads CASSLDGWGSKDTEAFF. CDR3 bases: TGTGCCAGCAGTTTGGACGGTTGGGGCTCGAAGGACACTGAAGCTTTCTTT.